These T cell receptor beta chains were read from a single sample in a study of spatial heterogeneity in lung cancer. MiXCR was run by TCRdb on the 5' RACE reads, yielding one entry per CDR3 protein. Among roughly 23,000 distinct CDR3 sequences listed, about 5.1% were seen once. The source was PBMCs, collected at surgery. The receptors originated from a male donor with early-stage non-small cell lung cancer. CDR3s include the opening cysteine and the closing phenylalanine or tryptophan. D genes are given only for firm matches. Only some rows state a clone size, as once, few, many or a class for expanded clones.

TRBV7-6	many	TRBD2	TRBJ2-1	CASSPVSRTSGRRNEQFF	TGTGCCAGCAGCCCAGTAAGCCGGACTAGCGGGAGGAGAAATGAGCAGTTCTTC
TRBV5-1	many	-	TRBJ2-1	CASSRGGGSGYNEQFF	TGCGCCAGCAGCCGAGGGGGCGGGAGTGGGTACAATGAGCAGTTCTTC
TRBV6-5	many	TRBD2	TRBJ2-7	CASSYSAAGGYEQYF	TGTGCCAGCAGTTACTCGGCGGCGGGGGGGTACGAGCAGTACTTC
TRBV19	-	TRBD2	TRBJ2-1	CASSPSAGEVAYNEQFF	TGTGCCAGTAGTCCGTCAGCGGGAGAGGTTGCGTACAATGAGCAGTTCTTC
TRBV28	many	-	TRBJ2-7	CASSLSGQGGDEQYF	TGTGCCAGCAGTTTATCCGGACAGGGAGGGGACGAGCAGTACTTC
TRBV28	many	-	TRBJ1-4	CASSSPGGREKLFF	TGTGCCAGCAGTTCCCCCGGGGGGAGGGAAAAACTGTTTTTT
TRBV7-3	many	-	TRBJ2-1	CASSLSRGVSNNEQFF	TGTGCCAGCAGCTTAAGTCGTGGGGTCTCTAACAATGAGCAGTTCTTC
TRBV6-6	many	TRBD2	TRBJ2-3	CASSYGAGGADTQYF	TGTGCCAGCAGTTACGGCGCGGGGGGGGCAGATACGCAGTATTTT
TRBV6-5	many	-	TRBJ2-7	CASSPTGAGSSYEQYF	TGTGCCAGCAGCCCCACCGGGGCTGGCAGCTCCTACGAGCAGTACTTC
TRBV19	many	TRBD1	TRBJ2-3	CASSPGQARNTQYF	TGTGCCAGTAGTCCGGGACAGGCTAGGAATACGCAGTATTTT
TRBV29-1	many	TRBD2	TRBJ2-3	CSVTSGSSDTQYF	TGCAGCGTCACTAGCGGGAGTTCGGATACGCAGTATTTT
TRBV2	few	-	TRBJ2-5	CASSEARETQYF	TGTGCCAGCAGTGAAGCCAGGGAGACCCAGTACTTC
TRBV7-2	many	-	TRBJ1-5	CASSSRDGYGQPQHF	TGTGCCAGCAGCTCCCGGGACGGTTACGGTCAGCCCCAGCATTTT
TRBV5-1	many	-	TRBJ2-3	CASSLARGAPDTQYF	TGCGCCAGCAGCTTGGCACGGGGGGCCCCAGATACGCAGTATTTT
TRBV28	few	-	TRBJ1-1	CASSSPGPEAFF	TGTGCCAGCAGTTCCCCCGGGCCAGAAGCTTTCTTT
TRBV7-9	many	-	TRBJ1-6	CASSFGQGWSPLHF	TGTGCCAGCAGCTTTGGTCAGGGGTGGTCACCCCTCCACTTT
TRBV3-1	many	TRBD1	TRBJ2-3	CASSQEAQGAVHTQYF	TGTGCCAGCAGCCAAGAAGCGCAGGGGGCGGTTCATACGCAGTATTTT
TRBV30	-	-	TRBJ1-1	CAWSRDEAFF	TGTGCCTGGAGTCGGGATGAAGCTTTCTTT
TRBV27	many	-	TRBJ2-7	CASTRSGGKLYEQYF	TGTGCCAGCACCCGCTCTGGGGGGAAGCTCTACGAGCAGTACTTC
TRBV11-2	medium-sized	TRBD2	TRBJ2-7	CASSLLLTSSEQYF	TGTGCCAGCAGCTTATTGTTGACTAGCAGCGAGCAGTACTTC
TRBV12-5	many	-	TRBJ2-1	CASASGQLGYNEQFF	TGTGCTAGTGCCTCTGGACAGTTGGGCTACAATGAGCAGTTCTTC
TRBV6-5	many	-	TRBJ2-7	CASSYGGGPYEQYF	TGTGCCAGCAGTTACGGAGGGGGCCCCTACGAGCAGTACTTC
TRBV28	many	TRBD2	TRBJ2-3	CASTRGGAGADTQYF	TGTGCCAGCACTCGCGGGGGAGCGGGTGCAGATACGCAGTATTTT
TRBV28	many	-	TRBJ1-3	CASSPGTGSRNTIYF	TGTGCCAGCAGTCCCGGAACAGGGTCCCGAAACACCATATATTTT
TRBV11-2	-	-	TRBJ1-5	CASSLGSGTNQPQHF	TGTGCCAGCAGCTTAGGTTCAGGAACAAATCAGCCCCAGCATTTT
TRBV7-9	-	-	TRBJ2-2	CANSPRVGELFF	TGTGCCAACAGCCCCAGGGTAGGGGAGCTGTTTTTT